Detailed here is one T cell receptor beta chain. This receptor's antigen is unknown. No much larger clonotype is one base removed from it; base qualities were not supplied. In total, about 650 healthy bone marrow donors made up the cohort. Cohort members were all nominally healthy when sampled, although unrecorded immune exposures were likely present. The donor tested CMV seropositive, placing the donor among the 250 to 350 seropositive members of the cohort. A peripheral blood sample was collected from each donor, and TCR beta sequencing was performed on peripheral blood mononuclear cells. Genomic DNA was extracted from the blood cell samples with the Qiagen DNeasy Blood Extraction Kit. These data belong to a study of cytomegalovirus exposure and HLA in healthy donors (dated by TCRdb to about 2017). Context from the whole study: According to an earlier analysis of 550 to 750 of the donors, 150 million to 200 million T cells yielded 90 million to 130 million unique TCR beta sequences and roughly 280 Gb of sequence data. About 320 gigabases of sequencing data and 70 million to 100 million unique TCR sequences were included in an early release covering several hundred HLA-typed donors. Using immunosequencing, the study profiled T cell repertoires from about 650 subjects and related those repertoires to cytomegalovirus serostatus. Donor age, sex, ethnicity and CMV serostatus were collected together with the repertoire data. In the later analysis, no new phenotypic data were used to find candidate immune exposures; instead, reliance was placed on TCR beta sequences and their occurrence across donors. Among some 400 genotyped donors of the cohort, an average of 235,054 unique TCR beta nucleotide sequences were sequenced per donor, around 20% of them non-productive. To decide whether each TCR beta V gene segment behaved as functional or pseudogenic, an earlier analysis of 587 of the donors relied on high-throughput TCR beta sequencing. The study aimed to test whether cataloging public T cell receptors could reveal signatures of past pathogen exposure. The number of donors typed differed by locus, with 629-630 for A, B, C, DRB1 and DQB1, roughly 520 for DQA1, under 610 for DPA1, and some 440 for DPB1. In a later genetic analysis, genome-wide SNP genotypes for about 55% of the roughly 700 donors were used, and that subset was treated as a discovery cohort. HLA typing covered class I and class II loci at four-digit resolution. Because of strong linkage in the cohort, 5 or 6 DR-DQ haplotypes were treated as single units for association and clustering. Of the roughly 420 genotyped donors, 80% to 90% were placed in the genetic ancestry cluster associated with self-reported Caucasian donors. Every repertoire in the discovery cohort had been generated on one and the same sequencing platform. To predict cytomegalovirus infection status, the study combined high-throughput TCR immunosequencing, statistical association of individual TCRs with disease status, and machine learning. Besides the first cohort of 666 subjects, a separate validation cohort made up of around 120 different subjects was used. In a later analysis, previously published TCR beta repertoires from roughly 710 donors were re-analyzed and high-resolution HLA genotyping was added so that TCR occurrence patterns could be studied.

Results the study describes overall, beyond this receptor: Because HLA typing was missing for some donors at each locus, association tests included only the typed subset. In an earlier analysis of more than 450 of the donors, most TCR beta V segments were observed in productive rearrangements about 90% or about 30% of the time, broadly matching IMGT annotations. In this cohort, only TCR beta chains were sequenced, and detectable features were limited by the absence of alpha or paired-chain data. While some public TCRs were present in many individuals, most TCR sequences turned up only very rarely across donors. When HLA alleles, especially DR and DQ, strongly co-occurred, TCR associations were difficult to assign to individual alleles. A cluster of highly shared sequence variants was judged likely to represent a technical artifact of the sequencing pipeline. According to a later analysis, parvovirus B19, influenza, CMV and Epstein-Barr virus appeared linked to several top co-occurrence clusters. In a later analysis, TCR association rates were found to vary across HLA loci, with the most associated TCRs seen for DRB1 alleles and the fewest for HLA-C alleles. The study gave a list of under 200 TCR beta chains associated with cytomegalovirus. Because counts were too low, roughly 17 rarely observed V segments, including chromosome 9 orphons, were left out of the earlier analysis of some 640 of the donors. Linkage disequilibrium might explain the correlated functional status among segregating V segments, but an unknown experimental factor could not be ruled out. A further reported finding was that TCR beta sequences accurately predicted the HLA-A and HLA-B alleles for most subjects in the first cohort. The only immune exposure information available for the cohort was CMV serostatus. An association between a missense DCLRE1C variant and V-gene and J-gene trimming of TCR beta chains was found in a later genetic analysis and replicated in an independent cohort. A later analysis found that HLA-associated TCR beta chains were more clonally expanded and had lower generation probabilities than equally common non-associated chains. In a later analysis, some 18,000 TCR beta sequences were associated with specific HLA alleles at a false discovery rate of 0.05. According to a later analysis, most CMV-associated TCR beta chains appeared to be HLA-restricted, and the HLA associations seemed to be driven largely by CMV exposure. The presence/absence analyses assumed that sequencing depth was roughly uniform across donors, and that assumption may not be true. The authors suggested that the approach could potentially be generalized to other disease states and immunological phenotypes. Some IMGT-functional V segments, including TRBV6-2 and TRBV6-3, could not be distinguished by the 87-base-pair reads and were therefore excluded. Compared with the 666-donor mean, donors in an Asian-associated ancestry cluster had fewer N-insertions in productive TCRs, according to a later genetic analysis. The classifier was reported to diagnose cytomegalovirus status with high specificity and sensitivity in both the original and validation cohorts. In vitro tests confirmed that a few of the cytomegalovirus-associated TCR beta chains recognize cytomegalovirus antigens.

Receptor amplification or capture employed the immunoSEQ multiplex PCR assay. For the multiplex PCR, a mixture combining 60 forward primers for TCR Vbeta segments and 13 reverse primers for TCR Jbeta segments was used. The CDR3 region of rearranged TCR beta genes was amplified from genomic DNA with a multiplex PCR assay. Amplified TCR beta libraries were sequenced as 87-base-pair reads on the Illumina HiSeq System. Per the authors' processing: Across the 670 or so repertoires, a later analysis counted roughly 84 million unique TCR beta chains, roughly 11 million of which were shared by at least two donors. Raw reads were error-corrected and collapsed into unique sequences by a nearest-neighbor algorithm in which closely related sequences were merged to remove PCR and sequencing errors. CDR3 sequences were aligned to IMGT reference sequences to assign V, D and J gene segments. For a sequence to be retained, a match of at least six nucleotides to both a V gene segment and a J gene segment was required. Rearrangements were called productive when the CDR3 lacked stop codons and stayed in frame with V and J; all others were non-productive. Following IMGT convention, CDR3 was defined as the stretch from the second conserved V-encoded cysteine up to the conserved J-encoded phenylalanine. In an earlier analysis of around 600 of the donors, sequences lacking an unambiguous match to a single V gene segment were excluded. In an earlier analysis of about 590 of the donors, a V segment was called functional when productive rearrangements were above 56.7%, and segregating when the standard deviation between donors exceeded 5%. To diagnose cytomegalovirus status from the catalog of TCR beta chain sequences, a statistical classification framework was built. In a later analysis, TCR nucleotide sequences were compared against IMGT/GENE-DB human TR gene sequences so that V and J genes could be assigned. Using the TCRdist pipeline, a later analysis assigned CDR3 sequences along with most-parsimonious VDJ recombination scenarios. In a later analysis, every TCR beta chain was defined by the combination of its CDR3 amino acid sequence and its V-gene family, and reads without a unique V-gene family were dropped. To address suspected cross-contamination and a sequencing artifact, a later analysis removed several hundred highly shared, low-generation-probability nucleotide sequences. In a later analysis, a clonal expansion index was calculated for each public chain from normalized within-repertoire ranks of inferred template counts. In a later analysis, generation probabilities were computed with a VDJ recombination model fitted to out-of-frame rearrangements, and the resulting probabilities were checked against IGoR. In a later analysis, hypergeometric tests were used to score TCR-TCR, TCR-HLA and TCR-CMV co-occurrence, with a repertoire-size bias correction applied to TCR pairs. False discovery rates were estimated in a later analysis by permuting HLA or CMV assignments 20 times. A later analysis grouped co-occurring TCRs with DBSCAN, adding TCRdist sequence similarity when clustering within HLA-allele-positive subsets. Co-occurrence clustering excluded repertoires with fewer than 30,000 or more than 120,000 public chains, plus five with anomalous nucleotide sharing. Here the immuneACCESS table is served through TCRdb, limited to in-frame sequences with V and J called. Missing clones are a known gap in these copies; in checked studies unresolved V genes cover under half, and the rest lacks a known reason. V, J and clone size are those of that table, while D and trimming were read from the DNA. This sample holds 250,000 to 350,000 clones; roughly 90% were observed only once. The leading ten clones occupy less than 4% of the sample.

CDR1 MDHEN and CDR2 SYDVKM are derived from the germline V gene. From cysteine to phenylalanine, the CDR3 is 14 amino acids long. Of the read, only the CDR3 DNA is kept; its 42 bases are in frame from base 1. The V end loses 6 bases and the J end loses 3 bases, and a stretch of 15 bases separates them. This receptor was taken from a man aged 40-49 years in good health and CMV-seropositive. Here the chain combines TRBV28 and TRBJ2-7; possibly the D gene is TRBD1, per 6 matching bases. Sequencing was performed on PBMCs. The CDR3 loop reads CASRGRGPYYEQYF. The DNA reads TGTGCCAGCAGAGGCAGGGGCCCTTACTACGAGCAGTACTTC.